The 19 T cell receptor beta chains below come from one sample, sequenced in a study of blood T cell repertoires in COVID-19. Method: immunoSEQ multiplex PCR; TCRdb's copy keeps in-frame clones and lacks some. The sample yields roughly 110,000 clones, less than 80% seen once. The source material was peripheral blood. The receptors here all came from a man older than 75 with COVID-19, enrolled during active disease.

The J gene is TRBJ2-2, the V gene TRBV5-5; 14 nucleotides agree with TRBD2. Germline-derived CDR1 and CDR2 are SGHKS and YYEKEE (reference sequence). Trimming cost V 0 bases and J 7 bases; bases outside gene matches: 5. The CDR3 spans 17 residues. The CDR3 loop reads CASSLVGTSGSGGELFF. The CDR3 coding sequence is TGTGCCAGCAGCTTGGTTGGGACTAGCGGGAGCGGCGGGGAGCTGTTTTTT.

The chain carries TRBV4-1 and TRBJ2-2, with 8 bases lining up with TRBD2. CDR1 and CDR2 from the germline V gene are MGHRA and YSYEKL. With 3 bases clipped from V and 6 bases from J, the junction kept 9 bases outside the gene matches. This CDR3 spans 16 amino acids. CDR3 in DNA: TGCGCCAGCAGCCAGGGCCCAACGGGGGGGCCCGGGGAGCTGTTTTTT. It yields the protein CASSQGPTGGPGELFF.

The V gene is TRBV19, the J gene TRBJ2-5, with D tentatively TRBD2 (6 bases). The CDR3 contains 13 residues. V shed 5 bases and J shed 5 bases, with 12 bases lying between them. Germline V lookup: CDR1 LNHDA, CDR2 SQIVND (reference sequence). For the CDR3, the DNA is TGTGCCAGTAGTCTGGAGGGGACGGAGACCCAGTACTTC. It codes for CASSLEGTETQYF.

In this sample, this clone turned up a few times. The V gene is TRBV2, the J gene TRBJ1-6, with D possibly matching TRBD1 (5 bases). Trimming cost V 1 base and J 8 bases, with 12 bases left between them. This CDR3 spans 15 amino acids. Germline-derived CDR1 and CDR2 are SNHLY and FYNNEI. The CDR3 spells CASSEGQPGDSPLHF. CDR3 DNA sequence: TGTGCCAGCAGTGAAGGACAGCCCGGAGATTCACCCCTCCACTTT.

With regard to this clone: The same CDR3 also results from other DNA sequences found in this sample. The chain joins TRBV6-5 to TRBJ2-3, with D possibly matching TRBD1 (5 bases). Trimming took 5 bases from V and 1 from J, leaving 10 bases between them. CDR3 length: 14 residues. Germline assignment: CDR1 MNHEY and CDR2 SVGAGI. Here the CDR3 reads CASSRRTRTDTQYF. The CDR3 DNA is TGTGCCAGCAGTCGACGGACACGCACAGATACGCAGTATTTT.

The genes are TRBV6-4 and TRBJ2-1; D perhaps matches TRBD1 (6 bases). The V and J ends lost 4 bases and 5 bases respectively, with 9 bases between them. The CDR3 loop spans 13 amino acids. CDR1 and CDR2 from the germline V gene are MRHNA and SNTAGT. CDR3 nucleotide sequence: TGTGCCAGCAGTGGCCGGGACAACAATGAGCAGTTCTTC. Translating gives CASSGRDNNEQFF.

This chain joins TRBV6-5 and TRBJ2-7; D is undetermined. Trimming stripped 2 bases from V and 0 bases from J, with 14 bases between. The length of the CDR3 is 16 residues. The germline gives CDR1 MNHEY, CDR2 SVGAGI. CDR3 loop: CASSYSAATSSYEQYF. CDR3 in DNA: TGTGCCAGCAGTTACAGCGCGGCTACGAGCTCCTACGAGCAGTACTTC.

This clone was recorded once. The gene calls are TRBV4-3 and TRBJ2-5; D is unresolved. CDR3 length: 16 amino acids. Looked up from germline, CDR1 is LGHNA and CDR2 is YSLEER. The germline V and J ends were trimmed by 1 base and 4 bases, with 16 bases remaining between them. CDR3 amino acids: CASSQGVGEPTETQYF. The CDR3 DNA reads as TGCGCCAGCAGCCAAGGGGTCGGAGAGCCTACAGAGACCCAGTACTTC.

The chain combines TRBV13 with TRBJ2-2, with 10 nucleotides matching TRBD1. The CDR3 runs 19 residues. The V segment lost 2 bases and the J segment 3 bases; nucleotides outside the gene matches: 12. CDR1 and CDR2 from the germline V gene are PRHDT and FYEKMQ (reference sequence). CDR3 coding DNA: TGTGCCAGCAGCTTAATTCCGGGACAGGGGTTCGAAGACACCGGGGAGCTGTTTTTT. Its translation: CASSLIPGQGFEDTGELFF.

The table lists this clone with a few counts. This CDR3 is also generated by other DNA sequences in the sample. This chain connects TRBV28 to TRBJ2-7; 11 nucleotides line up with TRBD2. The CDR3 has 20 amino acids. The germline gives CDR1 MDHEN, CDR2 SYDVKM. Trimming removed 3 bases from V and 2 bases from J; junction bases left unmatched: 18. CDR3 DNA sequence: TGTGCCAGCAGTTTCCCGGGCGGGGGGGGGACTAGCGGCTTTACCTACGAGCAGTACTTC. Amino acid sequence: CASSFPGGGGTSGFTYEQYF.

This clone has only a few counts. J is TRBJ2-2 and V is TRBV5-1, with a tentative D call TRBD2 (6 bases). The CDR3 sequence is 16 residues long. The ends were cut back, 2 bases at V and 3 bases at J, with 14 bases in the middle. Germline CDR1 reads SGHRS; CDR2 reads YFSETQ. The CDR3 bases are TGCGCCAGCAGCTTTTGGAGGGACCGCTACACCGGGGAGCTGTTTTTT. Its protein product is CASSFWRDRYTGELFF.

The CDR3 is CASSSGLDGGTDTQYF. DNA for the CDR3: TGCGCCAGCAGCTCGGGACTAGACGGTGGCACAGATACGCAGTATTTT. The chain joins TRBV5-1 to TRBJ2-3; 8 bases are shared with TRBD2. Germline-derived CDR1 and CDR2 are SGHRS and YFSETQ. With 3 bases clipped from V and 1 base from J, the junction kept 7 bases outside the gene matches. CDR3 size: 16 residues.

This clone was seen a single time. This chain joins TRBV6-6 and TRBJ2-3, with TRBD1 matching 8 bases. Trimming removed 0 bases from V and 3 bases from J; junction bases left unmatched: 2. Germline loops: CDR1 MNHNY, CDR2 SVGAGI (reference sequence). The CDR3 has 15 amino acids. CDR3 bases: TGTGCCAGCAGTTACTCCGGACAGGGAACAGATACGCAGTATTTT. This gives the protein CASSYSGQGTDTQYF.

This chain links TRBV4-3 with TRBJ1-3; D ambiguous. The V gene lost 0 bases and the J gene lost 0 bases, with 3 bases spanning the gap. The CDR3 is 14 amino acids. Germline V gene lookup returns CDR1 LGHNA and CDR2 YSLEER. CDR3 DNA: TGCGCCAGCAGCCAAGATAGCTCTGGAAACACCATATATTTT. It is translated as CASSQDSSGNTIYF.

J is TRBJ2-1 and V is TRBV27; 11 positions match TRBD2. Trimming cost V 6 bases and J 4 bases; bases outside gene matches: 14. The CDR3 totals 18 residues. Germline CDR1 reads MNHEY; CDR2 reads SMNVEV (reference sequence). The CDR3 here is CASRRNPLSGRGYNEQFF. DNA for the CDR3: TGTGCCAGCAGACGTAACCCTCTTAGCGGGAGGGGTTACAATGAGCAGTTCTTC.

The chain has TRBV28 and TRBJ1-1; the match to TRBD1 covers 8 bases. This CDR3 has 15 amino acids. Per germline, CDR1 MDHEN and CDR2 SYDVKM. Unmatched junction bases numbered 10, after V lost 6 bases and J lost 4 bases. The CDR3 bases are TGTGCCAGCAGGTTAACAGGGGGAGGTTCCACTGAAGCTTTCTTT. Encoded protein: CASRLTGGGSTEAFF.

Comments on this clone: Other DNA sequences in the sample encode the same CDR3. V usage is TRBV21-1 and J usage is TRBJ1-2. TRBV21-1 is reported as a pseudogene. This CDR3 spans 17 amino acids. Written as DNA, the CDR3 is TGTGCCAGCAGCAAAGGCGGGGGGCCACCTCCTGACTATGGCTACACCTTC. Encoded protein: CASSKGGGPPPDYGYTF.

This chain links TRBV5-4 with TRBJ2-5, with 8 bases fitting TRBD2. Per the germline V gene, CDR1 is SGHNT and CDR2 is YYREEE (reference sequence). V was pared by 2 bases and J by 7 bases, with 10 bases of the junction left unmatched. The CDR3 runs to 15 residues. The CDR3 DNA reads TGTGCCAGCAGCTTAGAGCGGGAGATTGGTGGGACCCAGTACTTC. It translates to CASSLEREIGGTQYF.

The V call is TRBV5-3, the J call TRBJ1-5, with TRBD1 as a possible D gene (5 bases). TRBV5-3 is an open reading frame whose function is uncertain. Trimming stripped 0 bases from V and 6 bases from J, with 10 bases between. The CDR3 spans 14 residues. The CDR3 spells CARSLVGGPQPQHF. CDR3 in DNA: TGTGCCAGAAGCTTGGTGGGGGGACCTCAGCCCCAGCATTTT.